This T cell receptor (beta chain) was captured in a study of cytomegalovirus exposure and HLA in healthy donors. Overall study results and limits: Associated with cytomegalovirus, according to the listing, were fewer than 200 TCR beta chains.

Unmatched junction bases numbered 3, after V lost 2 bases and J lost 5 bases. The CDR3 has 13 residues. Germline-derived CDR1 and CDR2 are SGHVS and FQNEAQ. Some clones are missing from TCRdb's copy, which holds only in-frame ones; the method was immunoSEQ multiplex PCR. The sample has 200,000 or so clones; 75% to 85% are singletons. As regards this clone: Its antigen is undetermined.

The donors were members of the roughly 130-subject validation cohort (separate from the approximately 650-subject first cohort). Sequencing was performed on PBMCs. This sequence was found in a woman aged 25 to 39 in good health and CMV-seropositive. The rearrangement links TRBV7-8 to TRBJ2-7; 7 bases line up with TRBD1. This CDR3 is CASSLRQGDEQYF. DNA of the CDR3: TGTGCCAGCAGCTTAAGGCAGGGGGACGAGCAGTACTTC.